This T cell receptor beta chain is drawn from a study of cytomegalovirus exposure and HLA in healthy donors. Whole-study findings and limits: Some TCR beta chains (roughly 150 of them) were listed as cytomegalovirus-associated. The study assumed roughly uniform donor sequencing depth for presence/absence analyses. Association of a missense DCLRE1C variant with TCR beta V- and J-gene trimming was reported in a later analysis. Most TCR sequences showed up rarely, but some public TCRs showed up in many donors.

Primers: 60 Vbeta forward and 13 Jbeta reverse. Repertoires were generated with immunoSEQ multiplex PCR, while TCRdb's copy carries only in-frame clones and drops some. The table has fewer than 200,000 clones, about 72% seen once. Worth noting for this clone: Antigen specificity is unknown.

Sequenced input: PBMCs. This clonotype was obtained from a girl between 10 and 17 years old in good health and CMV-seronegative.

The CDR3 protein is CASSLERGAQETQYF. CDR3 nucleotide sequence: TGCGCCAGCAGCTTGGAACGGGGGGCGCAAGAGACCCAGTACTTC. The V call is TRBV5-1, the J call TRBJ2-5, with a possible D match to TRBD2 (7 bases). V dropped 0 bases and J dropped 2 bases, with 11 bases sitting between them. Per germline, CDR1 SGHRS and CDR2 YFSETQ. The CDR3 runs to 15 residues. Based on the CDR3 plus reference TRBV5-1 and TRBJ2-5, the full variable domain is KAGVTQTPRYLIKTRGQQVTLSCSPISGHRSVSWYQQTPGQGLQFLFEYFSETQRNKGNFPGRFSGRQFSNSRSEMNVSTLELGDSALYLCASSLERGAQETQYFGPGTRLLVL.